These T cell receptor beta chains were read from a single sample in a study of blood T cell repertoires in COVID-19. TCRdb's table, derived via immunoSEQ multiplex PCR, lists solely in-frame clones and lacks some. The table has under 150,000 clones, approximately 84% seen once. Sequencing was done on a sample of PBMCs or T cells enriched from blood (not recorded which). The receptors shown here come from a man aged 50-60 years in a cohort exposed to, infected with or recovered from COVID-19 (not recorded which). The CDR3 runs from the conserved cysteine through the conserved F or W. The D gene is left open where the match is weak. Some rows mark clone size as missing; the rest say once, few, many or name a class of expanded clone.

v_gene: TRBV2
j_gene: TRBJ2-7
abundance: -
d_gene: -
CDR3aa: CASEAGFSYEQYF
CDR3nt: TGTGCCAGCGAAGCGGGCTTCTCCTACGAGCAGTACTTC

v_gene: TRBV6-6
j_gene: TRBJ2-2
abundance: -
d_gene: -
CDR3aa: CASSYSLLAKGGELFF
CDR3nt: TGTGCCAGCAGTTACTCGTTACTAGCAAAAGGCGGGGAGCTGTTTTTT

v_gene: TRBV2
j_gene: TRBJ2-1
abundance: few
d_gene: -
CDR3aa: CASSRNYEQFF
CDR3nt: TGTGCCAGCAGCCGAAACTATGAGCAGTTCTTC

v_gene: TRBV11-2
j_gene: TRBJ2-1
abundance: -
d_gene: -
CDR3aa: CASSISYEQFF
CDR3nt: TGTGCCAGCAGCATAAGCTATGAGCAGTTCTTC

v_gene: TRBV15
j_gene: TRBJ2-5
abundance: -
d_gene: TRBD2
CDR3aa: CATSSPDRLANLRWTQYF
CDR3nt: TGTGCCACCAGCAGTCCAGACCGACTAGCTAACTTGCGCTGGACCCAGTACTTC

v_gene: TRBV2
j_gene: TRBJ1-2
abundance: -
d_gene: -
CDR3aa: CATPEANYGYTF
CDR3nt: TGTGCCACTCCTGAGGCCAACTATGGCTACACCTTC

v_gene: TRBV2
j_gene: TRBJ1-4
abundance: -
d_gene: TRBD1
CDR3aa: CASNRGNEKLFF
CDR3nt: TGTGCCAGCAACAGGGGTAATGAAAAACTGTTTTTT

v_gene: TRBV7-9
j_gene: TRBJ2-3
abundance: -
d_gene: -
CDR3aa: CASSLVSAGSPQQYF
CDR3nt: TGTGCCAGCAGCTTAGTCTCGGCAGGGTCCCCCCAACAGTATTTT

v_gene: TRBV27
j_gene: TRBJ2-1
abundance: -
d_gene: -
CDR3aa: CASSSLQGSYNEQFF
CDR3nt: TGTGCCAGCAGTTCCCTACAGGGATCCTACAATGAGCAGTTCTTC

v_gene: TRBV7-2
j_gene: TRBJ2-7
abundance: -
d_gene: TRBD1
CDR3aa: CASSLIPGETGTYEQYF
CDR3nt: TGTGCCAGCAGCTTAATCCCTGGGGAGACAGGGACCTACGAGCAGTACTTC

v_gene: TRBV29-1
j_gene: TRBJ1-2
abundance: -
d_gene: TRBD1
CDR3aa: CSVGQGDYGYTF
CDR3nt: TGCAGCGTCGGACAGGGGGACTATGGCTACACCTTC

v_gene: TRBV28
j_gene: TRBJ2-7
abundance: -
d_gene: TRBD1
CDR3aa: CASSPGQGAYEQYF
CDR3nt: TGTGCCAGCAGCCCCGGACAGGGAGCCTACGAGCAGTACTTC

v_gene: TRBV3-1/TRBV3-2
j_gene: TRBJ2-7
abundance: -
d_gene: TRBD1
CDR3aa: CASSQDLRTGTYEQYF
CDR3nt: TGTGCCAGCAGCCAAGATCTCCGGACAGGGACCTACGAGCAGTACTTC

v_gene: TRBV5-1
j_gene: TRBJ2-2
abundance: -
d_gene: TRBD1
CDR3aa: CASSWTGVGYTGELFF
CDR3nt: TGCGCCAGCAGCTGGACAGGGGTGGGGTACACCGGGGAGCTGTTTTTT

v_gene: TRBV9
j_gene: TRBJ2-3
abundance: -
d_gene: TRBD1
CDR3aa: CASSVDPGQVQYF
CDR3nt: TGTGCCAGCAGCGTAGATCCGGGACAGGTGCAGTATTTT

v_gene: TRBV7-2
j_gene: TRBJ2-1
abundance: -
d_gene: TRBD2
CDR3aa: CASSPPLTGGFFNEQFF
CDR3nt: TGTGCCAGCAGCCCCCCTCTAACGGGAGGATTTTTTAATGAGCAGTTCTTC

v_gene: TRBV11-2
j_gene: TRBJ2-7
abundance: -
d_gene: TRBD1
CDR3aa: CASSLAAPLPGQVMYEQYF
CDR3nt: TGTGCCAGCAGCTTGGCCGCTCCGCTTCCGGGACAGGTGATGTACGAGCAGTACTTC

v_gene: TRBV12-3/TRBV12-4
j_gene: TRBJ2-1
abundance: once
d_gene: -
CDR3aa: CASSRRQDEQFF
CDR3nt: TGTGCCAGCAGTCGGAGGCAGGATGAGCAGTTCTTC

v_gene: TRBV6-1
j_gene: TRBJ2-7
abundance: -
d_gene: -
CDR3aa: CASSENRVTGASYEQYF
CDR3nt: TGTGCCAGCAGTGAGAACAGGGTAACAGGAGCCTCCTACGAGCAGTACTTC

v_gene: TRBV1
j_gene: TRBJ1-5
abundance: few
d_gene: -
CDR3aa: CTSSQGADRGGYQPQHF
CDR3nt: TGCACCAGCAGCCAAGGGGCGGACAGGGGTGGATACCAGCCCCAGCATTTT

v_gene: TRBV3-1/TRBV3-2
j_gene: TRBJ1-5
abundance: -
d_gene: -
CDR3aa: CASSQDGQSNQPQHF
CDR3nt: TGTGCCAGCAGCCAAGACGGACAGAGCAATCAGCCCCAGCATTTT

v_gene: TRBV27
j_gene: TRBJ1-2
abundance: -
d_gene: -
CDR3aa: CASSPTRGAYGYTF
CDR3nt: TGTGCCAGCAGTCCGACTCGGGGGGCTTATGGCTACACCTTC

v_gene: TRBV4-3
j_gene: TRBJ1-4
abundance: -
d_gene: -
CDR3aa: CASSQDGRTNEKLFF
CDR3nt: TGCGCCAGCAGCCAAGATGGCAGAACTAATGAAAAACTGTTTTTT

v_gene: TRBV19
j_gene: TRBJ1-3
abundance: -
d_gene: TRBD1
CDR3aa: CASRETGPFGNTIYF
CDR3nt: TGTGCCAGTAGAGAGACAGGGCCGTTCGGAAACACCATATATTTT

v_gene: TRBV24-1
j_gene: TRBJ2-4
abundance: once
d_gene: -
CDR3aa: CATSDTSSAVAKNIQYF
CDR3nt: TGTGCCACCAGTGATACGTCATCAGCGGTAGCCAAAAACATTCAGTACTTC

v_gene: TRBV5-1
j_gene: TRBJ1-1
abundance: -
d_gene: -
CDR3aa: CAPVEEGRLWNTEAFF
CDR3nt: TGCGCCCCCGTGGAGGAGGGGCGCTTATGGAACACTGAAGCTTTCTTT

v_gene: TRBV19
j_gene: TRBJ2-1
abundance: -
d_gene: TRBD1
CDR3aa: CASRRQGEDYEQFF
CDR3nt: TGTGCCAGTAGAAGACAGGGGGAGGATTATGAGCAGTTCTTC

v_gene: TRBV10-3
j_gene: TRBJ1-5
abundance: -
d_gene: TRBD1
CDR3aa: CASQGAGGSGNQPQHF
CDR3nt: TGTGCCTCCCAGGGGGCAGGGGGCTCGGGCAATCAGCCCCAGCATTTT

v_gene: TRBV12-3/TRBV12-4
j_gene: TRBJ1-1
abundance: -
d_gene: -
CDR3aa: CASSLISEAFF
CDR3nt: TGTGCCAGCAGTTTAATATCTGAAGCTTTCTTT

v_gene: TRBV19
j_gene: TRBJ2-2
abundance: once
d_gene: -
CDR3aa: CASSLGQINTGELFF
CDR3nt: TGTGCCAGTAGTCTGGGCCAAATTAACACCGGGGAGCTGTTTTTT

v_gene: TRBV3-1/TRBV3-2
j_gene: TRBJ2-1
abundance: -
d_gene: TRBD2
CDR3aa: CASSQASGLAYNEQFF
CDR3nt: TGTGCCAGCAGCCAAGCTTCGGGACTAGCCTACAATGAGCAGTTCTTC

v_gene: TRBV18
j_gene: TRBJ2-3
abundance: -
d_gene: -
CDR3aa: CASSPSYTPGTDTQYF
CDR3nt: TGTGCCAGCTCACCGAGTTATACTCCCGGGACAGATACGCAGTATTTT

v_gene: TRBV29-1
j_gene: TRBJ1-1
abundance: -
d_gene: -
CDR3aa: CSVDGAPPGAFF
CDR3nt: TGCAGCGTTGATGGGGCCCCCCCTGGAGCTTTCTTT

v_gene: TRBV5-1
j_gene: TRBJ1-4
abundance: -
d_gene: TRBD1
CDR3aa: CASRYFDRESEKLFF
CDR3nt: TGCGCCAGCAGGTATTTCGACAGGGAAAGCGAAAAACTGTTTTTT

v_gene: TRBV27
j_gene: TRBJ2-5
abundance: -
d_gene: -
CDR3aa: CASSRMSVQETQYF
CDR3nt: TGTGCCAGCAGTCGTATGAGCGTCCAAGAGACCCAGTACTTC

v_gene: TRBV6-2/TRBV6-3
j_gene: TRBJ1-5
abundance: -
d_gene: TRBD1
CDR3aa: CASSWTGNQPQHF
CDR3nt: TGTGCCAGCAGCTGGACAGGTAATCAGCCCCAGCATTTT

v_gene: TRBV3-1/TRBV3-2
j_gene: TRBJ2-7
abundance: -
d_gene: -
CDR3aa: CASSERGEQYF
CDR3nt: TGTGCCAGCAGCGAAAGGGGGGAGCAGTACTTC

v_gene: TRBV28
j_gene: TRBJ2-7
abundance: -
d_gene: -
CDR3aa: CASSLGRGTGAYEQYF
CDR3nt: TGTGCCAGCAGTCTGGGGAGGGGGACAGGAGCCTACGAGCAGTACTTC

v_gene: TRBV6-5
j_gene: TRBJ2-7
abundance: -
d_gene: TRBD1
CDR3aa: CASSYLGQGGEQYF
CDR3nt: TGTGCCAGCAGTTACCTGGGACAGGGGGGCGAGCAGTACTTC

v_gene: TRBV3-1/TRBV3-2
j_gene: TRBJ2-5
abundance: -
d_gene: TRBD1
CDR3aa: CASSQGTGGYETQYF
CDR3nt: TGTGCCAGCAGCCAGGGTACAGGGGGTTACGAGACCCAGTACTTC

v_gene: TRBV9
j_gene: TRBJ2-1
abundance: -
d_gene: -
CDR3aa: CASSVAGRELYNEQFF
CDR3nt: TGTGCCAGCAGCGTAGCCGGGCGGGAACTCTACAATGAGCAGTTCTTC

v_gene: TRBV6-6
j_gene: TRBJ2-1
abundance: once
d_gene: -
CDR3aa: CASSLAEGGDEQFF
CDR3nt: TGTGCCAGCAGCCTCGCGGAGGGTGGCGATGAGCAGTTCTTC

v_gene: TRBV6-5
j_gene: TRBJ2-2
abundance: few
d_gene: TRBD2
CDR3aa: CASSSSGGAFGELFF
CDR3nt: TGTGCCAGCAGTTCCAGCGGGGGGGCCTTCGGGGAGCTGTTTTTT

v_gene: TRBV6-2/TRBV6-3
j_gene: TRBJ1-5
abundance: -
d_gene: TRBD1
CDR3aa: CASSSTPGQGYQPQHF
CDR3nt: TGTGCCAGCAGCTCTACGCCGGGACAGGGGTACCAGCCCCAGCATTTT